The clone carrying this T cell receptor beta chain was observed at least ten times. Its target is unknown. The sample originates from a study of neurological immune-mediated disorders. The V end lost 3 bases, the J end lost 4 bases, and 6 bases lay between the germline ends. This CDR3 region has 12 residues. CDR1 LGHDT and CDR2 YNNKEL come from the germline V gene (reference sequence). The unsorted libraries were prepared from 2 million PBMCs (stored at -80 C). Broader study findings: None of the CDR3 amino acid sequences found in expanded clones was shared across subjects. This suggests that the TCR-beta repertoires were private in all groups.

The cDNA was synthesized by 5'RACE incorporating 10-nucleotide random UMIs. TCRdb analysed the 5' RACE reads with MiXCR anew, one entry per CDR3 protein. Among 53,000 or so distinct CDR3 sequences listed, 10% to 15% were seen once. The rearrangement uses TRBV3-1 and TRBJ1-1; D unresolved. The clonotype originates from a woman aged 60-75 years with HTLV-1-associated myelopathy (HAM/TSP). Material for sequencing was PBMCs. CDR3 in DNA: TGTGCCAGCAGCCAGGGAGCCACTGAAGCTTTCTTT. Encoded protein: CASSQGATEAFF.